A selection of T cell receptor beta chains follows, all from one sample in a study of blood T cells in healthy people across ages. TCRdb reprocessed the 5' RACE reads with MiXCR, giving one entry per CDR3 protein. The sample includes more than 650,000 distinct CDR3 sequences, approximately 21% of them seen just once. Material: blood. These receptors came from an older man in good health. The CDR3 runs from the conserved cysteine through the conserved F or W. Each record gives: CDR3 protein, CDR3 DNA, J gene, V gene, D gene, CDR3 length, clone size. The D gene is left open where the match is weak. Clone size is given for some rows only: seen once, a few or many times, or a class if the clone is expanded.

CASSLRASSTGELFF,TGTGCCAGCAGCTTAAGGGCGTCGAGCACCGGGGAGCTGTTTTTT,TRBJ2-2,TRBV7-2,-,15,few
CASSYDKKGDEKLFF,TGTGCCAGCAGTTACGACAAGAAGGGGGATGAAAAACTGTTTTTT,TRBJ1-4,TRBV7-2,-,15,many
CATLGTDTQYF,TGTGCCACCCTAGGAACAGATACGCAGTATTTT,TRBJ2-3,TRBV6-1,-,11,-
CASSRTSGRRASYNEQFF,TGTGCCAGCAGTCGGACTAGCGGGAGGCGGGCCTCCTACAATGAGCAGTTCTTC,TRBJ2-1,TRBV6-1,TRBD2,18,few
CASSSHGVAGDNEQFF,TGTGCCAGCAGCTCACACGGCGTAGCGGGGGACAATGAGCAGTTCTTC,TRBJ2-1,TRBV5-5,TRBD2,16,few
CASTDRFTDTQYF,TGTGCCAGCACGGACAGGTTCACAGATACGCAGTATTTT,TRBJ2-3,TRBV19,TRBD1,13,many
CASSRGGSGEQETQYF,TGTGCCAGCAGCCGGGGAGGTAGCGGGGAACAAGAGACCCAGTACTTC,TRBJ2-5,TRBV3-1,TRBD2,16,few
CASSLQGLWTEAFF,TGTGCCAGCAGTCTGCAGGGGTTATGGACTGAAGCTTTCTTT,TRBJ1-1,TRBV27,-,14,few
CSVRGGGIADTQYF,TGCAGCGTTCGGGGGGGCGGGATTGCAGATACGCAGTATTTT,TRBJ2-3,TRBV29-1,TRBD2,14,-
CASSLALGQRSEKLFF,TGTGCCAGCAGTTTAGCGCTTGGGCAGAGATCTGAAAAACTGTTTTTT,TRBJ1-4,TRBV12-3/TRBV12-4,-,16,-
CASSQAASYNSPLHF,TGTGCCAGCAGCCAAGCAGCCTCCTATAATTCACCCCTCCACTTT,TRBJ1-6,TRBV3-1,-,15,-
CATTAGISNTQYF,TGTGCCACCACAGCGGGGATAAGTAATACGCAGTATTTT,TRBJ2-3,TRBV24-1,TRBD2,13,few
CASKPLGGFAGANVLTF,TGTGCCAGCAAGCCCCTTGGGGGGTTTGCTGGGGCCAACGTCCTGACTTTC,TRBJ2-6,TRBV6-1,-,17,-
CSVESGSSYVQYF,TGCAGCGTTGAATCAGGGAGCTCCTACGTGCAGTACTTC,TRBJ2-5,TRBV29-1,-,13,-
CASSYSRAGGYYNEQFF,TGTGCCAGCAGTTACTCGAGAGCGGGAGGCTACTACAATGAGCAGTTCTTC,TRBJ2-1,TRBV6-5,TRBD2,17,-
CASRPSGTGYEQYF,TGTGCCAGCAGGCCATCCGGGACAGGCTACGAGCAGTACTTC,TRBJ2-7,TRBV12-3/TRBV12-4,TRBD1,14,few
CASTSIWTSGSSDTQYF,TGTGCCAGCACGTCAATCTGGACTAGCGGGAGTTCAGATACGCAGTATTTT,TRBJ2-3,TRBV7-2,TRBD2,17,-
CASSQILADLGETQYF,TGTGCCAGCAGCCAAATACTAGCGGACCTGGGGGAGACCCAGTACTTC,TRBJ2-5,TRBV13,TRBD2,16,few
CASSWSGTSGTGELFF,TGCGCCAGCAGCTGGTCCGGGACTAGCGGTACCGGGGAGCTGTTTTTT,TRBJ2-2,TRBV5-1,TRBD2,16,-
CASSLGLAGGVYEQFF,TGTGCCAGCAGCCTAGGACTAGCGGGAGGAGTCTATGAGCAGTTCTTC,TRBJ2-1,TRBV7-9,TRBD2,16,-
CASSSQGRPYNEQFF,TGTGCCAGCAGTTCACAGGGAAGGCCGTACAATGAGCAGTTCTTC,TRBJ2-1,TRBV12-3/TRBV12-4,-,15,many
CASSLAVGNSPLHF,TGCGCCAGCAGCTTGGCCGTCGGTAATTCACCCCTCCACTTT,TRBJ1-6,TRBV5-1,-,14,few
CASSWGRDFFDGYTF,TGCGCCAGCAGCTGGGGCCGGGACTTCTTTGATGGCTACACCTTC,TRBJ1-2,TRBV5-1,-,15,few
CASSATNGLTDEQFF,TGTGCCAGCAGCGCAACAAATGGACTGACCGATGAGCAGTTCTTC,TRBJ2-1,TRBV7-3,-,15,-
CASSSPDGINQPQHF,TGTGCCAGCAGTTCCCCGGACGGAATCAATCAGCCCCAGCATTTT,TRBJ1-5,TRBV6-2/TRBV6-3,-,15,-
CASSQGTPLGNEQFF,TGTGCCAGCAGCCAAGGGACTCCTCTAGGCAATGAGCAGTTCTTC,TRBJ2-1,TRBV11-3,-,15,-
CASSLFQDGSYEQYF,TGCGCCAGCAGCTTGTTTCAGGACGGCTCCTACGAGCAGTACTTC,TRBJ2-7,TRBV5-1,-,15,-
CASSSARVGGLDTQYF,TGTGCCAGCAGCTCGGCTAGAGTGGGGGGGCTTGATACGCAGTATTTT,TRBJ2-3,TRBV5-5,-,16,-
CASGSGSYNEQFF,TGTGCCAGCGGGAGCGGGAGTTACAATGAGCAGTTCTTC,TRBJ2-1,TRBV6-5,TRBD2,13,-
CASSPSSAEAFF,TGTGCCAGCAGCCCCAGTTCGGCTGAAGCTTTCTTT,TRBJ1-1,TRBV6-6,-,12,-
CASRDKGRRDQPQHF,TGTGCCAGTAGAGACAAGGGAAGGAGGGATCAGCCCCAGCATTTT,TRBJ1-5,TRBV19,-,15,few
CASSQEGTPNEKLFF,TGCGCCAGCAGCCAAGAAGGGACTCCTAATGAAAAACTGTTTTTT,TRBJ1-4,TRBV4-1,-,15,-
CSASTSGANVLTF,TGCAGTGCTTCTACCTCTGGGGCCAACGTCCTGACTTTC,TRBJ2-6,TRBV20-1,-,13,few
CASSQDRGLRGGYTF,TGTGCCAGCAGCCAAGACAGGGGCCTACGAGGTGGCTACACCTTC,TRBJ1-2,TRBV6-4,TRBD1,15,few
CASSPPENMNTEAFF,TGTGCCAGCTCACCACCGGAGAACATGAACACTGAAGCTTTCTTT,TRBJ1-1,TRBV18,-,15,few
CASSSDRNYGYTF,TGTGCCAGCAGTTCCGACAGGAACTATGGCTACACCTTC,TRBJ1-2,TRBV12-3/TRBV12-4,-,13,many
CASSLVAGAISGANVLTF,TGTGCCAGCAGCTTAGTCGCGGGAGCCATCTCTGGGGCCAACGTCCTGACTTTC,TRBJ2-6,TRBV7-8,TRBD2,18,few
CASTRQRDTQYF,TGTGCCAGCACCCGACAGCGAGATACGCAGTATTTT,TRBJ2-3,TRBV7-2,-,12,-
CASRTGGLYSGYTF,TGTGCCAGCAGGACGGGCGGCCTATATTCTGGCTACACCTTC,TRBJ1-2,TRBV6-6,-,14,few
CASSRRASNQPQHF,TGTGCCAGCAGTCGCAGGGCTAGCAATCAGCCCCAGCATTTT,TRBJ1-5,TRBV27,-,14,-
CASTSSGNVAKNIQYF,TGTGCCAGCACCAGTAGCGGAAACGTAGCCAAAAACATTCAGTACTTC,TRBJ2-4,TRBV7-9,-,16,few
CASSPQGLMQYTGELFF,TGTGCCAGCAGCCCCCAGGGGTTAATGCAGTACACCGGGGAGCTGTTTTTT,TRBJ2-2,TRBV11-2,-,17,-